Detailed here is one T cell receptor (beta chain). A CD45RA+ naive subset and a CD45RA-negative memory subset were split from CD4+ cells. This record comes from a study of shared clonotypes between healthy human individuals. Original processing notes: ImmunoSEQ only sent back junction sequences with no quality scores, so filtering was done differently. Only in-frame clones appear in the TCRdb table, and some are missing; sequencing was by immunoSEQ multiplex PCR. V, J and clone size derive from that table, while D and trimming were established from the DNA sequence. The table has 2,500,000 or so clones, about 92% seen once. Germline assignment: CDR1 SQVTM and CDR2 ANQGSEA. This CDR3 contains 14 residues. V lost 6 bases, J lost 1 base, and 12 bases lay in between.

The sequenced sample consisted of naive CD4+ T cells sorted from blood. Specified subset: CD45RA+ positively selected. The V call is TRBV29-1, the J call TRBJ2-2, with D hard to call. This TCR was recovered from a man aged 18 to 30 in good health. The DNA for the CDR3 is TGCAGCGTACGCCGGGCAATGAACACCGGGGAGCTGTTTTTT. The encoded protein is CSVRRAMNTGELFF.